This entry describes one TCR beta chain. The data are from a study of CD8+ T cells in alopecia areata. The V gene's germline CDR1 is SEHNR and CDR2 FQNEAQ (reference sequence). Trimming at V came to 4 bases and at J to 2 bases, leaving 7 bases not matched to a gene. The CDR3 is made up of 15 amino acids. Extraction and reverse transcription of RNA yielded cDNA as the sequencing template. Method: immunoSEQ multiplex PCR; TCRdb's copy keeps in-frame clones and lacks some. Of about 64,000 clones listed, roughly 47% are singletons. The sample comprised NKG2D-low CD8+ T cells sorted from blood. V and J are TRBV7-9 and TRBJ2-5, with TRBD1 matching 7 bases. The TCR was taken from a human donor with alopecia areata. The CDR3 loop reads CASSSTGVSQETQYF. CDR3 nucleotide sequence: TGTGCCAGCAGCTCAACAGGGGTATCGCAAGAGACCCAGTACTTC. Full variable domain (rest looked up from reference TRBV7-9 and TRBJ2-5): DTGVSQNPRHKITKRGQNVTFRCDPISEHNRLYWYRQTLGQGPEFLTYFQNEAQLEKSRLLSDRFSAERPKGSFSTLEIQRTEQGDSAMYLCASSSTGVSQETQYFGPGTRLLVL.